The present entry profiles one T cell receptor beta chain with its context. This table comes from immunoSEQ multiplex PCR, and its TCRdb copy is limited to in-frame clones, with some not included. This sample has 130,000 to 150,000 clones, with approximately 81% found just once. This entry is derived from a study of blood T cell repertoires in COVID-19. Study as a whole: Sources were T cells, B-cell-depleted T cells, or PBMCs; the material itself was cDNA or gDNA.

Germline V gene sequence: CDR1 LGHNA, CDR2 YSLEER. V shed 4 bases, J shed 7 bases, and the junction held 7 bases outside the gene matches. The CDR3 extends over 14 amino acids. V gene TRBV4-3 combines with J gene TRBJ1-2; TRBD1 agrees at 9 bases. The sample taken for sequencing was peripheral blood. The TCR was taken from a human donor with acute or convalescent COVID-19. The donor label of this sample is uncertain. This CDR3 reads CASSRDTGGSGYTF. In nucleotides, the CDR3 is TGCGCCAGCAGCCGAGATACAGGGGGCAGTGGCTACACCTTC.